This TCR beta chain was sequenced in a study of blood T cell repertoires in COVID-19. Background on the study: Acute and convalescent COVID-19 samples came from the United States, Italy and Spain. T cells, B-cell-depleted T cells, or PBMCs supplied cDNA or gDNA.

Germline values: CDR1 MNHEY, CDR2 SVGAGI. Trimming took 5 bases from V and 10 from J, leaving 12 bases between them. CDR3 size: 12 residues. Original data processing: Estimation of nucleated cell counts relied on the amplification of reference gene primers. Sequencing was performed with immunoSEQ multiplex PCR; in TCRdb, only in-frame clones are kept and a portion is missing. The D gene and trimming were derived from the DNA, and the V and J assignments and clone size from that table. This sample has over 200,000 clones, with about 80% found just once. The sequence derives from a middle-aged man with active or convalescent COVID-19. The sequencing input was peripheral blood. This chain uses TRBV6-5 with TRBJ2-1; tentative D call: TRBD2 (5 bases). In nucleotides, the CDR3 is TGTGCCAGCAGTCAGGACTCCGCGGAGCAGTTCTTC. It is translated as CASSQDSAEQFF.